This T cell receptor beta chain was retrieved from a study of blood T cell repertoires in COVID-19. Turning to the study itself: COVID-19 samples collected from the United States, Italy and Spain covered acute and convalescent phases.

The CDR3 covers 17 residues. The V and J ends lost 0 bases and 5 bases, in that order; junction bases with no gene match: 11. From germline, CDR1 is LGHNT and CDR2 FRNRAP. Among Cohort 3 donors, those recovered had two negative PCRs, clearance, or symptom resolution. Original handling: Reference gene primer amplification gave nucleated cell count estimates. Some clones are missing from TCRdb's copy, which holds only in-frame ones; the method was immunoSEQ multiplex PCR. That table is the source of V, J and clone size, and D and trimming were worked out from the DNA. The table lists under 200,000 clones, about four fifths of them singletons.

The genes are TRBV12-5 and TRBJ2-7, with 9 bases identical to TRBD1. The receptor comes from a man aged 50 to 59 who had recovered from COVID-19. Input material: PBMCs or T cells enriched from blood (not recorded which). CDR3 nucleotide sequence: TGTGCTAGTGGTTTGGTACGGTCCGGGACAGGGCCCCACGAGCAGTACTTC. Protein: CASGLVRSGTGPHEQYF.